These T cell receptor beta chains were read from a single sample in a study of CXCR3-negative and CXCR3-positive naive CD8 T cells. TCRdb reprocessed the 5' RACE reads; each CDR3 protein has one entry and no DNA is given. There are tens of thousands of distinct CDR3 sequences in the sample, with about 0.57% held by the top ten. Sample: naive CXCR3+ CD8+ T cells from blood. These TCRs come from a human donor in good health. Some clones in this sample may be carry-over from other donors' samples. Both conserved end residues are part of each CDR3. Fields, in order: J gene, V gene, CDR3 protein.

>TRBJ2-7|TRBV7-2
CASGSVSGGYEQYF
>TRBJ2-2|TRBV29-1
CSVDNPNTGELFF
>TRBJ1-6|TRBV15
CATSRTGGPYNSPLHF
>TRBJ2-2|TRBV12-3/TRBV12-4
CASSPTSGGLGELFF
>TRBJ2-7|TRBV4-2
CASSQDSGGPGYEQYF
>TRBJ1-1|TRBV20-1
CSASPGGPRTEAFF
>TRBJ2-7|TRBV5-6
CASTSGAYEQYF
>TRBJ2-7|TRBV5-1
CASRGLLAPNEQYF
>TRBJ1-3|TRBV13
CASSPGPTGNSIYF
>TRBJ2-5|TRBV19
CASSIDVGGTQETQYF
>TRBJ2-1|TRBV7-9
CASSASAGGSNEQFF
>TRBJ2-1|TRBV7-8
CASSIWTGDEQFF
>TRBJ2-1|TRBV14
CASSPLTGTFYNEQFF
>TRBJ2-2|TRBV7-9
CASSPSRGNTGELFF
>TRBJ1-5|TRBV27
CASSVNQPQHF
>TRBJ1-3|TRBV29-1
CSVTDGTYHSGNTIYF
>TRBJ2-7|TRBV5-6
CASSPGEAGSYEQYF
>TRBJ1-1|TRBV4-3
CASSQDRYTGLGDVNTEAFF
>TRBJ2-3|TRBV2
CASLGGTDTQYF
>TRBJ2-7|TRBV7-9
CASSPDIVRSSYEQYF
>TRBJ2-7|TRBV2
CASRWADGLEQYF
>TRBJ2-7|TRBV29-1
CSVEGSGGKNEQYF
>TRBJ1-1|TRBV29-1
CSVEQGVFPEAFF
>TRBJ2-7|TRBV4-3
CASSQDRRLAYEQYF
>TRBJ1-5|TRBV27
CASSLSSGRPQHF
>TRBJ2-7|TRBV7-8
CASSLEPGLAGGYEQYF
>TRBJ2-1|TRBV9
CASSLTSGASYNEQFF
>TRBJ1-1|TRBV11-2
CASSAGLGTETFF
>TRBJ1-5|TRBV20-1
CSARDKGGWRNQPQHF
>TRBJ2-3|TRBV5-1
CASSGGLGEDTRYF
>TRBJ2-7|TRBV5-1
CASSLEPQFYEQYF
>TRBJ1-5|TRBV7-9
CASSLAEYSNQPQHF
>TRBJ1-1|TRBV7-9
CASSLEGWVEAFF
>TRBJ2-1|TRBV3-1
CASSVGNEQFF
>TRBJ1-5|TRBV7-9
CASSLVGTGFQPQHF
>TRBJ2-7|TRBV20-1
CSTPGWSSYEQYF
>TRBJ1-1|TRBV11-2
CASSLDQFRVDTEAFF
>TRBJ1-1|TRBV5-1
CASSLVTRGLGTEAFF
>TRBJ1-5|TRBV4-3
CASSQDFRQGRRGNQPQHF
>TRBJ2-2|TRBV6-5
CASSYFPDGGGTGELFF
>TRBJ2-7|TRBV19
CASSIFNNYEQYF
>TRBJ1-1|TRBV4-3
CASSQGTGANTEAFF